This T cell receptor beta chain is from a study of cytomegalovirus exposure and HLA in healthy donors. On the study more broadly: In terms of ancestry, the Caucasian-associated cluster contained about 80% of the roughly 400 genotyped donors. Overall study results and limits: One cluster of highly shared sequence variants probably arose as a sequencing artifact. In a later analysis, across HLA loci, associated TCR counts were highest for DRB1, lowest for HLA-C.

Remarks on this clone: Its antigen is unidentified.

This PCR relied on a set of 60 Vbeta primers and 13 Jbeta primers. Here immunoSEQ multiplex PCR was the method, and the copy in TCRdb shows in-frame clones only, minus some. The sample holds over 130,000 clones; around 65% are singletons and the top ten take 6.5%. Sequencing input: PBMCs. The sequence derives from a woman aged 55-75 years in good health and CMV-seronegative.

CDR3 in amino acids: CASSGLAGGDEQFF. In nucleotides, the CDR3 is TGTGCCAGCAGCGGGCTAGCGGGAGGGGATGAGCAGTTCTTC. This chain joins TRBV28 and TRBJ2-1, with 12 bases matching TRBD2. The CDR3 has 14 amino acids. With V trimmed by 6 bases and J by 8 bases, 5 bases remained unmatched. In germline, CDR1 is MDHEN, CDR2 SYDVKM.